These T cell receptor beta chains were read from a single sample in a study of cytomegalovirus exposure and HLA in healthy donors. Generated by immunoSEQ multiplex PCR, the TCRdb table keeps only in-frame clones and is missing some. Of about 180,000 clones listed, about four fifths are singletons. The sequenced sample was PBMCs. The receptors were sampled from a man aged 30 to 45 in good health and CMV-seropositive. CDR3s include the opening cysteine and the closing phenylalanine or tryptophan. Fields, in order: V gene, J gene, D gene, CDR3 DNA, CDR3 protein. The D gene is left open where the match is weak.

V gene: TRBV6-5; J gene: TRBJ1-5; D gene: TRBD1; CDR3 DNA: TGTGCCAGCTCCCACAGGGGACCCAATCAGCCCCAGCATTTT; CDR3 protein: CASSHRGPNQPQHF
V gene: TRBV11-3; J gene: TRBJ2-1; D gene: TRBD1; CDR3 DNA: TGTGCCAGCAGCCTATTGACAGGGAACGAGCAGTTCTTC; CDR3 protein: CASSLLTGNEQFF
V gene: TRBV7-8; J gene: TRBJ1-2; D gene: -; CDR3 DNA: TGTGCCAGCAGCCTAGCAGGGGCAGATGGCTACACCTTC; CDR3 protein: CASSLAGADGYTF
V gene: TRBV5-1; J gene: TRBJ2-7; D gene: TRBD2; CDR3 DNA: TGCGCCAGCAGCTCCGGGACTAGCGGGAGGTTCCAAGGGGCCTACGAGCAGTACTTC; CDR3 protein: CASSSGTSGRFQGAYEQYF
V gene: TRBV6-6; J gene: TRBJ2-3; D gene: -; CDR3 DNA: TGTGCCAGCAGTTACTCCAGGGCGGATACGCAGTATTTT; CDR3 protein: CASSYSRADTQYF
V gene: TRBV30; J gene: TRBJ1-4; D gene: -; CDR3 DNA: TGTGCCTGGGCACAGGCGACGGAAAAACTGTTTTTT; CDR3 protein: CAWAQATEKLFF
V gene: TRBV27; J gene: TRBJ2-7; D gene: -; CDR3 DNA: TGTGCCAGCAGTTTGTTGGGACATGGAACCTACGAGCAGTACTTC; CDR3 protein: CASSLLGHGTYEQYF
V gene: TRBV6-5; J gene: TRBJ1-4; D gene: -; CDR3 DNA: TGTGCCAGCAGTTACGGCAGAAATGAAAAACTGTTTTTT; CDR3 protein: CASSYGRNEKLFF
V gene: TRBV7-9; J gene: TRBJ2-3; D gene: -; CDR3 DNA: TGTGCCAGCAGCTCGTCCCTAGGGCGCGGGATGTATTTT; CDR3 protein: CASSSSLGRGMYF
V gene: TRBV4-3; J gene: TRBJ2-1; D gene: TRBD2; CDR3 DNA: TGCGCCAGCAGCCAAGATCGAGCGGGGGGGCAGTTCTTC; CDR3 protein: CASSQDRAGGQFF
V gene: TRBV6-5; J gene: TRBJ2-3; D gene: TRBD2; CDR3 DNA: TGTGCCAGCAGTTACGGAGCGGGGAGGACAGATACGCAGTATTTT; CDR3 protein: CASSYGAGRTDTQYF
V gene: TRBV4-1; J gene: TRBJ1-1; D gene: TRBD1; CDR3 DNA: TGCGCCAGCAGCACGCGGACAGGGGGCCGGGTGAGTACTGAAGCTTTCTTT; CDR3 protein: CASSTRTGGRVSTEAFF
V gene: TRBV7-3; J gene: TRBJ2-7; D gene: -; CDR3 DNA: TGTGCCAGCAGCCCGAAAGACAGGCCCGGAGAGCAGTACTTC; CDR3 protein: CASSPKDRPGEQYF